This T cell receptor beta chain was documented in a study of monozygotic twins with inflammatory bowel disease. TCRdb reprocessed the 5' RACE reads and reports one entry per CDR3 protein, with no DNA. The sample spans around 410,000 distinct CDR3 sequences; the ten largest clones claim less than 2.5%. CDR3 length equals 14 residues. The germline CDR1 and CDR2 sequences are MNHEY and SVGEGT. The gene calls are TRBV6-2 or TRBV6-3 and TRBJ2-5; without DNA, the TCRdb call of TRBD1 cannot be checked. The TCR sequence derives from a human donor with ulcerative colitis or Crohn's disease, or a healthy co-twin of an affected twin (not recorded which). Sequencing used blood. The CDR3 loop reads CASIPRGGQETQYF.